Reported below is one T cell receptor beta chain. Antigen: not known. TCRdb called the 5' RACE reads again in MiXCR, with one record for every CDR3 protein. The sample yields a few hundred thousand distinct CDR3 sequences, roughly 18% seen once. The data were obtained in a study of T-cell memory formation after mild COVID-19. Study-level information: Across donors, TCR clusters were largely donor specific.

Trimming took 4 bases from V and 1 from J, leaving 16 bases between them. CDR3 length: 16 amino acids. CDR1 and CDR2 (germline): KGHSH, LQKENI. Study-level results: There was a balanced CD4/CD8 profile in clones contracting day 15 to 85, and later expanders leaned CD4+. Proof of SARS-CoV-2 specificity was absent for the second-wave clones that crested on day 37. The main location of contracting CD4+ clones was CM and EM, and that of contracting CD8+ clones was EMRA.

The receptor's source is a man younger than 35 who had mild COVID-19 (a few samples of this study predate the infection). Cell type and time point are not known. The sequencing input was PBMCs or a T cell subset sorted from them (not recorded which). This sequence joins TRBV18 and TRBJ1-1, with a possible D match to TRBD1 (6 bases). The CDR3, as DNA: TGTGCCAGCTCACTGGGGTTGTGGGACACGAACACTGAAGCTTTCTTT. Its translation: CASSLGLWDTNTEAFF.